This is a list of T cell receptor beta chains from one sample in a study of neurological immune-mediated disorders. TCRdb reprocessed the 5' RACE reads via MiXCR and lists one record per CDR3 protein. The sample carries some 48,000 distinct CDR3 sequences, around 5.3% recorded once. The sample was CD4+ T cells from blood. The receptor source for this set is a woman aged 18 to 35 with multiple sclerosis. The CDR3 runs from the conserved cysteine through the conserved F or W. Fields, in order: clone size, J gene, D gene, V gene, CDR3 DNA, CDR3 protein. D genes are given only for firm matches. Clone size appears in some rows only: once, few, many, or a class for an expanded clone.

>many|TRBJ1-4|TRBD1|TRBV29-1
TGCAGCGTTGCCCGGACAGGGGAGGGAGAAAAACTGTTTTTT
CSVARTGEGEKLFF
>-|TRBJ2-7|TRBD2|TRBV20-1
TGCAGTGCTAGAGAACCGGCGGGGGGGCGCTACGAGCAGTACTTC
CSAREPAGGRYEQYF
>many|TRBJ1-2|-|TRBV11-2
TGTGCCAGCAGCTTAGAACAGAATGGCTACACCTTC
CASSLEQNGYTF
>many|TRBJ2-5|-|TRBV9
TGTGCCAACCGTAGGTTCGAGCGGGTTGTGGAGACCCAGTACTTC
CANRRFERVVETQYF
>many|TRBJ2-5|-|TRBV28
TGTGCCAGCAGTTTAAGCCCCGTGTTGGAGACCCAGTACTTC
CASSLSPVLETQYF
>many|TRBJ1-2|TRBD1|TRBV6-6
TGTGCCAGCAGTTACGAGGGGGCCAACTATGGCTACACCTTC
CASSYEGANYGYTF
>many|TRBJ2-4|-|TRBV29-1
TGCAGCGTTGAGGGGATGAACATTCAGTACTTC
CSVEGMNIQYF
>many|TRBJ2-1|-|TRBV9
TGTGCCAGCAGCGTAGACCCTATCAGTGAGCAGTTCTTC
CASSVDPISEQFF
>many|TRBJ1-2|TRBD1|TRBV27
TGTGCCAGCAGGGACAGGGTAGAGTTGGGTGGCTACACCTTC
CASRDRVELGGYTF
>many|TRBJ2-5|-|TRBV5-1
TGCGCCAGCAGCTTGGCAGACCGGTCGGCCCAGTACTTC
CASSLADRSAQYF
>medium-sized|TRBJ1-5|-|TRBV5-1
TGCGCCAGCAGCTTGAGCGGGGACAATCAGCCCCAGCATTTT
CASSLSGDNQPQHF
>many|TRBJ2-2|-|TRBV7-2
TGTGCCAGCAGCTTAAAGGCCAGCCTCACCGGGGAGCTGTTTTTT
CASSLKASLTGELFF
>many|TRBJ1-5|-|TRBV3-1
TGTGCCAGCAGCCAAGATTTGGAGCACAATCAGCCCCAGCATTTT
CASSQDLEHNQPQHF
>-|TRBJ1-2|-|TRBV2
TGTGCCAGCAGTGAAAACGGCTTCTATGGCTACACCTTC
CASSENGFYGYTF
>few|TRBJ2-3|TRBD2|TRBV11-3
TGTGCCAGCAGCCGCGGGACTAGCGGGCGCACAGATACGCAGTATTTT
CASSRGTSGRTDTQYF
>many|TRBJ1-1|-|TRBV18
TGTGCCAGCACCAACGGGAGAGCTTTCTTT
CASTNGRAFF
>many|TRBJ2-6|-|TRBV5-1
TGCGCCAGCATGGCTCCTGGGGCCAACGTCCTGACTTTC
CASMAPGANVLTF
>many|TRBJ1-1|-|TRBV20-1
TGCAGTGCTAGATGGGGGAGGGACACTGAAGCTTTCTTT
CSARWGRDTEAFF